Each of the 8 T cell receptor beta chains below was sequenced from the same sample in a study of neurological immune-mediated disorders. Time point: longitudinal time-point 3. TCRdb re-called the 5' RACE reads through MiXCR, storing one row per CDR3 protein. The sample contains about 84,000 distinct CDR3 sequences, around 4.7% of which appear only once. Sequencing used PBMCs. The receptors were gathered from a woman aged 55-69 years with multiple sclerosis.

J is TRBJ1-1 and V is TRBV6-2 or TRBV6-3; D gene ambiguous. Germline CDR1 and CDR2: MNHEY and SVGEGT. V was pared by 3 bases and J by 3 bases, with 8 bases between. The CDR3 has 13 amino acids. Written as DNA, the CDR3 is TGTGCCAGCAGTTATAAGACCTACACTGAAGCTTTCTTT. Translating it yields CASSYKTYTEAFF.

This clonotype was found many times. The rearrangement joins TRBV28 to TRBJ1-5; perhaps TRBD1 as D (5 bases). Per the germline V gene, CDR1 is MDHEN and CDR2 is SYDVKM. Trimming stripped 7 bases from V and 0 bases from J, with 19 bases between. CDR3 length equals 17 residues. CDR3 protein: CASTYGGVINSNQPQHF. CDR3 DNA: TGTGCCAGCACCTATGGGGGAGTGATAAATAGCAATCAGCCCCAGCATTTT.

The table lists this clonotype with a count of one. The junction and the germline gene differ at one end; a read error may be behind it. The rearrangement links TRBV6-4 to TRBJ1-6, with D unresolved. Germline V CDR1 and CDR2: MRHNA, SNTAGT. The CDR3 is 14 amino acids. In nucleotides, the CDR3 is TGTGCCATCAGTGTGAAGGGTCACGATTCACCCCTCCACTTT. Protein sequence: CAISVKGHDSPLHF.

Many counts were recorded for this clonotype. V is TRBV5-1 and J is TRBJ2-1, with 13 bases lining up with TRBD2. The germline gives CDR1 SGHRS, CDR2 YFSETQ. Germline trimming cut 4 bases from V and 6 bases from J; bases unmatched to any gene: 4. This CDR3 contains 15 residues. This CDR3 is CASSATSGGGNEQFF. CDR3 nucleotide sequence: TGCGCCAGCAGCGCTACTAGCGGGGGGGGCAATGAGCAGTTCTTC.

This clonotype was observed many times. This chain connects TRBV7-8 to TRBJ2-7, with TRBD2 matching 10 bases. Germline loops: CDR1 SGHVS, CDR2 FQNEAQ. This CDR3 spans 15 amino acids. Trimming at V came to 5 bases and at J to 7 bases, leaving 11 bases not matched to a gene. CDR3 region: CASSGRGAGGLEQYF. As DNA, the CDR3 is TGTGCCAGCAGCGGCCGCGGAGCGGGGGGGCTTGAGCAGTACTTC.

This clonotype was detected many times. The CDR3 coding sequence is TGTGCCAGCAGCAGCCGGGGGGGGCTTACTGAAGCTTTCTTT. Translation: CASSSRGGLTEAFF. V is TRBV6-5 and J is TRBJ1-1; tentatively, D is TRBD1 (6 bases). V lost 6 bases and J lost 5, with 16 bases in between. Germline lookup yields CDR1 MNHEY and CDR2 SVGAGI. This CDR3 spans 14 amino acids.

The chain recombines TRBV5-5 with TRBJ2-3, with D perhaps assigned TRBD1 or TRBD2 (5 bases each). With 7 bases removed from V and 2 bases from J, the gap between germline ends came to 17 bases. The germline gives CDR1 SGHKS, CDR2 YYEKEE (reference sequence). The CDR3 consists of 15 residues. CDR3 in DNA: TGTGCCAGCGGAACGCCGGGACGCCCCACAGATACGCAGTATTTT. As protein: CASGTPGRPTDTQYF.

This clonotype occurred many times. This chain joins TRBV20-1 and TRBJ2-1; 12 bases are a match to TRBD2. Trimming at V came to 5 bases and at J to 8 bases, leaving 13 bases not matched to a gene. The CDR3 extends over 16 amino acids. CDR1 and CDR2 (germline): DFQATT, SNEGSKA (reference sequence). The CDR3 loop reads CSADRGASGGEDEQFF. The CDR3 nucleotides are TGCAGTGCTGACCGCGGGGCTAGCGGGGGGGAAGATGAGCAGTTCTTC.